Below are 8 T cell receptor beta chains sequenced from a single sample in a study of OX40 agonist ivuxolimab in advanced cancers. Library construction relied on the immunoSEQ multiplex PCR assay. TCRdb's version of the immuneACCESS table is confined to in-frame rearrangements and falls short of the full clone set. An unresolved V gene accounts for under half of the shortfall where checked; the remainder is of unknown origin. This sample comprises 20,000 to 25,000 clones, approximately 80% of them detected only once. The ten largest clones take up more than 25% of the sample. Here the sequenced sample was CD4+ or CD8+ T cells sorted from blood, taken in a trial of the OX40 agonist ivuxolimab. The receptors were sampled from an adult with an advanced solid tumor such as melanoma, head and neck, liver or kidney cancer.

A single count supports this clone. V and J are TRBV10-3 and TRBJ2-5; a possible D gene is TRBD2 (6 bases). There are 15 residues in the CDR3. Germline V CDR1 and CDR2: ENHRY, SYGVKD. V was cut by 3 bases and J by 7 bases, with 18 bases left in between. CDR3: CAISEPGTLRGTQYF. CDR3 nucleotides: TGTGCCATCAGTGAACCTGGGACCTTGCGGGGGACCCAGTACTTC.

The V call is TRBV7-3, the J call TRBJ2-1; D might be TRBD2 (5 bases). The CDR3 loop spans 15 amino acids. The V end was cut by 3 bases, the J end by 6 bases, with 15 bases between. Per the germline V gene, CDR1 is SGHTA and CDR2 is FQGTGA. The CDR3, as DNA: TGTGCCAGCAGCTTTATCCGGGGTTCTCCCAATGAGCAGTTCTTC. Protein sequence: CASSFIRGSPNEQFF.

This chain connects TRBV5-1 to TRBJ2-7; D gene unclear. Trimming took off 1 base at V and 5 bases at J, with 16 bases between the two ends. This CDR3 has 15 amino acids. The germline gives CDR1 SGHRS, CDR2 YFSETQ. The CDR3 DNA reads TGCGCCAGCAGCTTGACCGGGCTAGGGCGGCACGAGCAGTACTTC. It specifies CASSLTGLGRHEQYF.

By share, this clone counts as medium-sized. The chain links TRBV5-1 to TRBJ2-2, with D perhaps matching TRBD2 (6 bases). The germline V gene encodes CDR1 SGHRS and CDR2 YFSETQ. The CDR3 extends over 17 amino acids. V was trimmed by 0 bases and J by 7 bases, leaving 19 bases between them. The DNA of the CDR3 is TGCGCCAGCAGCTTGGGATACGGGAGTAGAGGAGACGGGGAGCTGTTTTTT. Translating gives CASSLGYGSRGDGELFF. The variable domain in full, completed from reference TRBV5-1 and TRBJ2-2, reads KAGVTQTPRYLIKTRGQQVTLSCSPISGHRSVSWYQQTPGQGLQFLFEYFSETQRNKGNFPGRFSGRQFSNSRSEMNVSTLELGDSALYLCASSLGYGSRGDGELFFGEGSRLTVL.

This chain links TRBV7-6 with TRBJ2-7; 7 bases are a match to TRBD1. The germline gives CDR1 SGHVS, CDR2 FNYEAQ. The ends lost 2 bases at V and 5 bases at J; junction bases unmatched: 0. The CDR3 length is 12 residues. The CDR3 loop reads CASSLTGDEQYF. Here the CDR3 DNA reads TGTGCCAGCAGCTTAACAGGGGACGAGCAGTACTTC. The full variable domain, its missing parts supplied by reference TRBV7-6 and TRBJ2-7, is GAGVSQSPRYKVTKRGQDVALRCDPISGHVSLYWYRQALGQGPEFLTYFNYEAQQDKSGLPNDRFSAERPEGSISTLTIQRTEQRDSAMYRCASSLTGDEQYFGPGTRLTVT.

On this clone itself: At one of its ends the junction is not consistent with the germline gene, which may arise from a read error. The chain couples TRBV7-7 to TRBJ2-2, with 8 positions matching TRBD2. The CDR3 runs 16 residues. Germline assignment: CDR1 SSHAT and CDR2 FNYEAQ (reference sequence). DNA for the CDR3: TGTGCTAGCAGCTTAGTAAGCGGGAGGAACACCGGGGAGCTGTTTTTT. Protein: CASSLVSGRNTGELFF. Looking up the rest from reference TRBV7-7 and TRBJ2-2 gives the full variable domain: GAGVSQSPRYKVTKRGQDVTLRCDPISSHATLYWYQQALGQGPEFLTYFNYEAQPDKSGLPSDRFSAERPEGSISTLTIQRTEQRDSAMYRCASSLVSGRNTGELFFGEGSRLTVL.

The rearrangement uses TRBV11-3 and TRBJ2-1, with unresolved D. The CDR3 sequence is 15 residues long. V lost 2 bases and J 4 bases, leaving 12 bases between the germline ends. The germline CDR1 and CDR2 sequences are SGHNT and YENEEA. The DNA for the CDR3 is TGTGCCAGCAGCTTATTGAAGGGTCCGTACAATGAGCAGTTCTTC. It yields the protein CASSLLKGPYNEQFF.

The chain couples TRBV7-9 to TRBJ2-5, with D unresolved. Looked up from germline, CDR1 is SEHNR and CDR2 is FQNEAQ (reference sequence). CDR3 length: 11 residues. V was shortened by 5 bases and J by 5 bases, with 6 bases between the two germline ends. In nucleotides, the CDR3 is TGTGCCAGCAGCCCATCGGAGACCCAGTACTTC. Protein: CASSPSETQYF.